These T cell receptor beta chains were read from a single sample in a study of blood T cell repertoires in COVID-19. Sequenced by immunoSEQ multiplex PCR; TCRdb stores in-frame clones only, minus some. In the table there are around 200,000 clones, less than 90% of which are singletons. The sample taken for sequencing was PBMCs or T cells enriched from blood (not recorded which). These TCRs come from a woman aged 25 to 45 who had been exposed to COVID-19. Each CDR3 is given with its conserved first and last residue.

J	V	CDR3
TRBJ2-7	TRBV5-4	CASSSTGSTHEQYF
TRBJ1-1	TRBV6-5	CASSPRTGNTEAFF
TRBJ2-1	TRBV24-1	CATSDSGTGGLNEQFF
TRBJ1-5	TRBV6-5	CASRQGDQPQHF
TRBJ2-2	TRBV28	CASSPNFEGELFF
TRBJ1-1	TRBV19	CASSIYRSSTEAFF
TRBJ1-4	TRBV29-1	CSATGPGVANEKLFF
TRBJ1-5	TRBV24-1	CATGPGATSRDQPQHF
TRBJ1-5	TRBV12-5	CASGVQEGVWGNQPQHF
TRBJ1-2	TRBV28	CASSSAGSPRRLTNYGYTF
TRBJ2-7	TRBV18	CASSPLTTGSEYEQYF
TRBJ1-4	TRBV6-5	CASSSGATNEKLFF
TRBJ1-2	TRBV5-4	CASSLDTLTGSNYGYTF
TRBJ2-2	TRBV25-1	CASSEWGAVVPPGELFF
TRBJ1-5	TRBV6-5	CASSDTGLPQHF
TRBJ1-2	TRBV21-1	CASSKDDRVHGYTF
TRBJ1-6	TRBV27	CASSTSGHGPRNPTGPLHF
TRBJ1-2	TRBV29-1	CSVETGMVLYGYTF
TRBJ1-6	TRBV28	CASSRDRRRVNSPLHF
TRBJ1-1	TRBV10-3	CAIRQGDTEAFF
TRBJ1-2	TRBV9	CASSGGTTGYYGYTF
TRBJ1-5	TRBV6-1	CASSELYRGRQPQHF
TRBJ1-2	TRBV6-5	CASRLSTGIGRGYTF
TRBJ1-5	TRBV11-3	CASSLDGNQPQHF
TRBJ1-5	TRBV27	CASSPQLGTTGQPQHF
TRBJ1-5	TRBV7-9	CASSPARQLWNQPQHF
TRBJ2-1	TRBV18	CASSLDRANEQFF
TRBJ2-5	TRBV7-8	CASSLRLVETQYF
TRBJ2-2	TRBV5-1	CASSSLASGGELFF
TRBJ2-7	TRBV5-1	CASTPGGEPYEQYF
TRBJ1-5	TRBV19	CASRSTSGGNQPQHF
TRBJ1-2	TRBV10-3	CAISDGNYGYTF
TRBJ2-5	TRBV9	CASSQTGGWQETQYF
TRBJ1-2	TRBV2	CASSEPGTGDDYGYTF
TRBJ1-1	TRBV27	CASSLRLDRDF
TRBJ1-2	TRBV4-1	CASSQELSTGFNGYTF
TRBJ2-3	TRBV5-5	CASSFGGVTDTQYF
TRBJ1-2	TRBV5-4	CASSSGEEGYTYGYTF
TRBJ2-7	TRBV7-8	CASSTQVGRTYEQYF
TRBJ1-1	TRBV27	CASSLSRWRDTEAFF
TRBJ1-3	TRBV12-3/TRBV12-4	CASSSVRGNTIYF
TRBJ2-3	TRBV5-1	CASSLGREADTQYF
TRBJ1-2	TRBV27	CASRGQGVHYGYTF
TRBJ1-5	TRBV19	CASSPRDRGTNQPQHF
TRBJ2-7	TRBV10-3	CAISESGGGYEQYF
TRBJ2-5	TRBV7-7	CASSQIGGQETQYF
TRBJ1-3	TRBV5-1	CASSLVAGQGTAGPGNTIYF
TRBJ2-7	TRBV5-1	CASRAGTGGQDEQYF
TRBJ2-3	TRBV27	CASSSGLAADTQYF